The clone carrying this TCR beta chain was seen at least ten times. Antigen specificity is unknown. This record comes from a study of T cells in Graves' hyperthyroidism and ophthalmopathy. Study-level background: The blood sample was taken at first diagnosis, before treatment began.

V dropped 5 bases and J dropped 0 bases, with 11 bases sitting between them. This CDR3 spans 15 amino acids. Germline V gene sequence: CDR1 SGHTA, CDR2 FQGNSA. Whole-study findings and limits: The authors' 13 V-J model separated ophthalmopathy from stable hyperthyroidism. In blood, most of the thyroid clonotypes expanded above 0.001 were also present.

TCR beta CDR3 regions were amplified from RNA transcripts. First-round RT-PCR of the TCR CDR3 relied on the HTBI primer set. MiXCR, applied by TCRdb to the multiplex PCR reads, yields one record per CDR3 protein. The sample consists of hundreds of thousands of distinct CDR3 sequences, roughly 15% of them appearing once. The PBMCs studied were ones that came from approximately 9.9 ml fresh peripheral blood. The chain is built from TRBV7-2 and TRBJ1-5; unclear D gene. The sequence was obtained from a woman aged 25 to 39 with Graves' hyperthyroidism. The sample was blood. CDR3 amino acids: CASSPWPNSNQPQHF. The CDR3 DNA reads as TGTGCCAGCAGCCCCTGGCCAAATAGCAATCAGCCCCAGCATTTT.